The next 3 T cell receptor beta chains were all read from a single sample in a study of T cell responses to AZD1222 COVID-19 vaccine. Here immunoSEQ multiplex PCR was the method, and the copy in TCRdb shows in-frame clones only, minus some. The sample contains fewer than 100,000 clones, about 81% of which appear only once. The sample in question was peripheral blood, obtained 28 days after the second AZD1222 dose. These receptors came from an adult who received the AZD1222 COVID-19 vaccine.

CDR3 nucleotides: TGCGCCAGCAGCTTCGACGAGTCCTCTGGAAACACCATATATTTT. Its protein product is CASSFDESSGNTIYF. This sequence joins TRBV5-1 and TRBJ1-3, with D unclear. V was pared by 2 bases and J by 0 bases, with 9 bases between. This CDR3 comprises 15 residues. Per germline, CDR1 SGHRS and CDR2 YFSETQ.

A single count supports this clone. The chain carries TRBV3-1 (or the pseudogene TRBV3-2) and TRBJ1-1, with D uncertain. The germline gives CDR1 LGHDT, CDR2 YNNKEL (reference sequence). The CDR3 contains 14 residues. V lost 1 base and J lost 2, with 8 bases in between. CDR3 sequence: CASSQGGGNTEAFF. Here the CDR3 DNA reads TGTGCCAGCAGCCAAGGTGGTGGAAACACTGAAGCTTTCTTT.

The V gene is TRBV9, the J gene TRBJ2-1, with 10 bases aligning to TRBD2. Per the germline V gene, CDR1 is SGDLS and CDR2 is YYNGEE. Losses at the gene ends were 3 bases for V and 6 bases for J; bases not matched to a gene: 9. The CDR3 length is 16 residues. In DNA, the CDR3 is TGTGCCAGCAGCGAAATAAGCGGGAGGGGGGTCAATGAGCAGTTCTTC. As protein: CASSEISGRGVNEQFF.